The sequence of this T cell receptor (beta chain) was determined in a study of T cell changes during pregnancy in multiple sclerosis. Profiled with immunoSEQ multiplex PCR; TCRdb holds only in-frame clones, not every one. The repertoire holds tens of thousands of clones, with 92% as singletons. The sequence came from a female donor in good health, enrolled as a control in a pregnancy study. Sequences were derived from peripheral blood, sampled in the second trimester of pregnancy.

The CDR3 loop reads CSVVQGMGFEQFF. In DNA, the CDR3 is TGCAGCGTTGTCCAGGGAATGGGTTTTGAGCAGTTCTTC. V is TRBV29-1 and J is TRBJ2-1; tentative D call: TRBD1 (5 bases). The CDR3 covers 13 residues. Per germline, CDR1 SQVTM and CDR2 ANQGSEA. The ends were cut back, 4 bases at V and 9 bases at J, with 16 bases in the middle.